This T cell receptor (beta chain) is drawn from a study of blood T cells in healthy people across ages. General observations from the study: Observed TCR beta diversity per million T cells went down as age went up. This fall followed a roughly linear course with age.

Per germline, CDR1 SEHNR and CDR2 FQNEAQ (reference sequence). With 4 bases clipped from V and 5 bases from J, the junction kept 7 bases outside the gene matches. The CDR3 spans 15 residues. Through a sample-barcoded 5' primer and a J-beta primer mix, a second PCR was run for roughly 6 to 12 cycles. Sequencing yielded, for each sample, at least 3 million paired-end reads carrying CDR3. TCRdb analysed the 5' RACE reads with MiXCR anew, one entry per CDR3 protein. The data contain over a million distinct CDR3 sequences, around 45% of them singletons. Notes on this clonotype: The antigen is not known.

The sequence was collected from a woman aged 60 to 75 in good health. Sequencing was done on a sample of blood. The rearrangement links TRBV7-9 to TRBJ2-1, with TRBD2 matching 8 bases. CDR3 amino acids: CASSSSGSGHNEQFF. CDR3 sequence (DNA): TGTGCCAGCAGCTCGAGCGGGAGTGGTCACAATGAGCAGTTCTTC.